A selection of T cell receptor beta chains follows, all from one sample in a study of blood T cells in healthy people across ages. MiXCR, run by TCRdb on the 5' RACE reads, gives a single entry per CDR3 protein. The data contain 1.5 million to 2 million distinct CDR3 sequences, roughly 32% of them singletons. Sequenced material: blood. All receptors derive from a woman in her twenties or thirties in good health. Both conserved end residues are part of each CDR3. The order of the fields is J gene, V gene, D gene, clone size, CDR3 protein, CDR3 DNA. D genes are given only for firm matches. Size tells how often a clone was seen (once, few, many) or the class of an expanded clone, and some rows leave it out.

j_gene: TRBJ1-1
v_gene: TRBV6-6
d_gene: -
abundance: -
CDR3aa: CASSSPQGFEAFF
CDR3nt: TGTGCCAGCAGCTCTCCCCAGGGGTTCGAAGCTTTCTTT

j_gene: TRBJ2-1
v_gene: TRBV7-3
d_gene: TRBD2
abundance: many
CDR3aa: CASSRSGGYNEQFF
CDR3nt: TGTGCCAGCAGCCGTAGCGGGGGCTACAATGAGCAGTTCTTC

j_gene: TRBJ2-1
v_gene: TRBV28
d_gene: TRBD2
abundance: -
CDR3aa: CASSPHRIAGFPMSSYNEQFF
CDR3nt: TGTGCCAGCAGTCCTCATAGAATAGCGGGATTCCCTATGAGCTCCTACAATGAGCAGTTCTTC

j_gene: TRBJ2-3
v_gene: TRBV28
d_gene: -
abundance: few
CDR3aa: CATMMDSTDTQYF
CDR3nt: TGTGCCACCATGATGGACAGCACAGATACGCAGTATTTT

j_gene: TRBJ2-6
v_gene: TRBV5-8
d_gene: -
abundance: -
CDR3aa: CASSPAGWTGANVLTF
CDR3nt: TGTGCCAGCAGTCCGGCCGGGTGGACTGGGGCCAACGTCCTGACTTTC

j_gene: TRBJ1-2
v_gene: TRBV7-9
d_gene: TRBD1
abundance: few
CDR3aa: CASSLGQGEDGYTF
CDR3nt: TGTGCCAGCAGCTTAGGACAGGGGGAAGATGGCTACACCTTC

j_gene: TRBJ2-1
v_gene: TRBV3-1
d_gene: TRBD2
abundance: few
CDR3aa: CASSQDLASGRGEQFF
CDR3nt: TGTGCCAGCAGCCAAGACTTGGCTAGCGGGAGGGGTGAGCAGTTCTTC

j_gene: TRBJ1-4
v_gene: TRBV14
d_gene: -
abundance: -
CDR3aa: CASSQAGSRGATNEKLFF
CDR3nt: TGTGCCAGCAGCCAGGCCGGATCTCGCGGCGCAACTAATGAAAAACTGTTTTTT

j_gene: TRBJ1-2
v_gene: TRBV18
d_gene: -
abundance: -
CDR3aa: CASSPEQFRGYTF
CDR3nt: TGTGCCAGCTCACCAGAACAATTCAGGGGCTACACCTTC

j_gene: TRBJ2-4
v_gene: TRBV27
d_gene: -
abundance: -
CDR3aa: CASSPLPRGGLLVKNIQYF
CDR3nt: TGTGCCAGCAGTCCCCTACCAAGAGGTGGCCTTTTGGTCAAAAACATTCAGTACTTC

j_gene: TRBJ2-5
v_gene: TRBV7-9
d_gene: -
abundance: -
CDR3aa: CASSLAGKEHTYF
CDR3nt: TGTGCCAGCAGCTTAGCGGGTAAGGAGCATACGTACTTC

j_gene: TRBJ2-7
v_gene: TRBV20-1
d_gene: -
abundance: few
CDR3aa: CSAGTPNSYEQYF
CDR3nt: TGCAGTGCAGGCACACCCAACTCCTACGAGCAGTACTTC

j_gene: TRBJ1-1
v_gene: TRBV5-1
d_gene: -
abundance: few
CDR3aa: CASSNIQGSTEAFF
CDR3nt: TGCGCCAGCAGCAACATCCAGGGTAGCACTGAAGCTTTCTTT

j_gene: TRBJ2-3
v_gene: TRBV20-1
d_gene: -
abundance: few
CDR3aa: CSASPSWASTDTQYF
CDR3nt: TGCAGTGCTTCACCTAGCTGGGCGAGCACAGATACGCAGTATTTT

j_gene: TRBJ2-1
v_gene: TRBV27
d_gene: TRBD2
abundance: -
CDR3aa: CASSRLSAGGINEQFF
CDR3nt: TGTGCCAGCAGTCGCCTATCGGCGGGAGGAATCAATGAGCAGTTCTTC

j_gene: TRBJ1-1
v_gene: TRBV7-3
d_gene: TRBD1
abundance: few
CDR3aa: CASSLTVAGQGKDTEAFF
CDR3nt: TGTGCCAGCAGCTTAACGGTTGCGGGACAGGGGAAGGACACTGAAGCTTTCTTT

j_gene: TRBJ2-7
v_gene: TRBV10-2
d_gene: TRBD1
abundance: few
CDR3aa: CATGTGNYEQYF
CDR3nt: TGCGCCACAGGGACAGGGAACTACGAGCAGTACTTC

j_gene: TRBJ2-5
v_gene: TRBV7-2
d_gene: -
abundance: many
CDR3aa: CASSLLRGYQETQYF
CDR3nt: TGTGCCAGCAGCTTACTCCGGGGGTACCAAGAGACCCAGTACTTC